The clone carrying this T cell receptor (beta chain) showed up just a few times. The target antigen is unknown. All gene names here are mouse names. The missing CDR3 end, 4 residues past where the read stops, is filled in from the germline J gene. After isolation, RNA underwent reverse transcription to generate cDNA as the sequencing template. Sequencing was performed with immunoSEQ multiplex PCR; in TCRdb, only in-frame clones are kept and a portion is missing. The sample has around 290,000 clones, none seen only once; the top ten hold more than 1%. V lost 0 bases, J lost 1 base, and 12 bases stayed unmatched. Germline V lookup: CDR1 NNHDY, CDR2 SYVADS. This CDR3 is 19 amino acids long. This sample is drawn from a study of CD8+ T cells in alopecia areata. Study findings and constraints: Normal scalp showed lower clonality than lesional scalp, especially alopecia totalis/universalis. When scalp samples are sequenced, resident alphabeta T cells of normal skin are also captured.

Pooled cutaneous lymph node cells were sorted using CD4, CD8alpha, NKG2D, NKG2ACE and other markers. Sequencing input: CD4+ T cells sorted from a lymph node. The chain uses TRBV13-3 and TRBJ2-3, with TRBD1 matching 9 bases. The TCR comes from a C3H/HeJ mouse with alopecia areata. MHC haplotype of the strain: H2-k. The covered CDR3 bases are TGTGCCAGCAGTGATGCATGGACAGGGGACGGACTAGGTGCAGAA. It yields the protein CASSDAWTGDGLGAE. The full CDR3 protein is CASSDAWTGDGLGAETLYF.